Following are 28 T cell receptor beta chains from one sample sequenced in a study of shared clonotypes between healthy human individuals. Here immunoSEQ multiplex PCR was the method, and the copy in TCRdb shows in-frame clones only, minus some. Seen here are about half a million clones, 79% observed once, and the top ten hold approximately 12%. Sequencing was done on a sample of PBMCs. All receptors derive from a woman between 35 and 50 years old in good health. Some clones in this sample may be carry-over from other donors' samples.

The chain joins TRBV6-6 to TRBJ2-7, with D unresolved. Trimming took 5 bases from V and 0 from J, leaving 5 bases between them. In germline, CDR1 is MNHNY, CDR2 SVGAGI (reference sequence). CDR3 length equals 12 residues. This CDR3 is CASSLLSYEQYF. CDR3 nucleotide sequence: TGTGCCAGCAGTCTCCTCTCCTACGAGCAGTACTTC.

DNA for the CDR3: TGTGCCTGGAGGGTTCCAGGGCCGTTCACAGATACGCAGTATTTT. Translation gives CAWRVPGPFTDTQYF. V usage is TRBV30 and J usage is TRBJ2-3; D perhaps matches TRBD1 (5 bases). CDR3 length: 15 residues. Per germline, CDR1 GTSNPN and CDR2 SVGIG (reference sequence). V lost 3 bases, J lost 2 bases, and 15 bases lay in between.

This chain joins TRBV27 and TRBJ2-2; 11 bases fit TRBD2. V lost 2 bases, J lost 7 bases, and 9 bases stayed unmatched. This CDR3 has 17 residues. Germline CDR1 reads MNHEY; CDR2 reads SMNVEV (reference sequence). The CDR3 region has the DNA TGTGCCAGCAGTTTACAACTAGCGGGAGTTTTTGTCGGGGAGCTGTTTTTT. Translated: CASSLQLAGVFVGELFF.

V gene TRBV4-3 combines with J gene TRBJ2-3, with 13 bases that match TRBD2. The CDR3 covers 16 residues. The V segment lost 1 base and the J segment 4 bases; nucleotides outside the gene matches: 2. The germline V gene encodes CDR1 LGHNA and CDR2 YSLEER. CDR3 protein: CASSQGLAGGADTQYF. The CDR3 DNA is TGCGCCAGCAGCCAAGGACTAGCGGGAGGAGCAGATACGCAGTATTTT.

The chain links TRBV30 to TRBJ1-4, with D possibly being TRBD1 (5 bases). V was pared by 7 bases and J by 4 bases, with 13 bases between. The CDR3 extends over 13 amino acids. In germline, CDR1 is GTSNPN, CDR2 SVGIG (reference sequence). The CDR3, as DNA: TGTGCCTTGTCTCAGGGAGGTAATGAAAAACTGTTTTTT. It yields the protein CALSQGGNEKLFF.

This clone was recorded a few times. The chain combines TRBV27 with TRBJ1-2, with 12 bases identical to TRBD1. The CDR3 consists of 18 residues. The junction had 9 bases not matched to a gene; V was cut back by 3 bases and J by 1 base. Looked up from germline, CDR1 is MNHEY and CDR2 is SMNVEV (reference sequence). CDR3 in DNA: TGTGCCAGCAGTTTGTTAGGGACAGGGGGCTTCAGTAACTATGGCTACACCTTC. It codes for CASSLLGTGGFSNYGYTF.

This clone was observed a handful of times. This chain connects TRBV5-4 to TRBJ1-3; the D gene is possibly TRBD1 (5 bases). Germline values: CDR1 SGHNT, CDR2 YYREEE (reference sequence). The germline V and J ends were trimmed by 7 bases and 4 bases, with 21 bases remaining between them. This CDR3 is built from 16 residues. CDR3 protein: CASSQGLPTAGNTIYF. DNA of the CDR3: TGTGCCAGCTCTCAGGGTTTACCGACAGCGGGAAACACCATATATTTT. Full variable domain (outside the CDR3, taken from reference TRBV5-4 and TRBJ1-3): ETGVTQSPTHLIKTRGQQVTLRCSSQSGHNTVSWYQQALGQGPQFIFQYYREEENGRGNFPPRFSGLQFPNYSSELNVNALELDDSALYLCASSQGLPTAGNTIYFGEGSWLTVV.

This clone was detected only once. The chain carries TRBV7-9 and TRBJ2-1; possibly TRBD2 for D (5 bases). CDR3 length: 11 residues. V lost 0 bases and J lost 15, with 9 bases in between. Germline V gene lookup returns CDR1 SEHNR and CDR2 FQNEAQ (reference sequence). CDR3 residues: CASSLAGSVFF. In DNA, the CDR3 is TGTGCCAGCAGCTTAGCCGGTAGCGTGTTCTTC.

The genes are TRBV5-4 and TRBJ2-2; maybe TRBD2 (7 bases). Germline-derived CDR1 and CDR2 are SGHNT and YYREEE (reference sequence). Trimming shortened V by 4 bases and J by 5 bases, and 18 bases separated the two germline ends. The CDR3 has 16 residues. The CDR3 DNA is TGTGCCAGCAGCCGAGGGGGGGCGGGAGCAACCGGGGAGCTGTTTTTT. Its protein is CASSRGGAGATGELFF. Combining the CDR3 with reference TRBV5-4 and TRBJ2-2 gives the whole variable domain ETGVTQSPTHLIKTRGQQVTLRCSSQSGHNTVSWYQQALGQGPQFIFQYYREEENGRGNFPPRFSGLQFPNYSSELNVNALELDDSALYLCASSRGGAGATGELFFGEGSRLTVL.

This CDR3 reads CASRTFDGGSRADTQYF. The DNA for the CDR3 is TGCGCCAGCAGAACATTCGATGGCGGGAGTAGAGCAGATACGCAGTATTTT. This sequence joins TRBV5-1 and TRBJ2-3; the match to TRBD2 covers 7 bases. V shed 5 bases, J shed 4 bases, and the junction held 16 bases outside the gene matches. CDR3 length: 17 amino acids. Germline CDR1 SGHRS, CDR2 YFSETQ.

V gene TRBV7-3 combines with J gene TRBJ1-6; tentatively, D is TRBD1 (5 bases). The CDR3 runs to 13 residues. Trimming cost V 5 bases and J 13 bases, with 15 bases left between them. Per germline, CDR1 SGHTA and CDR2 FQGTGA. Written as DNA, the CDR3 is TGTGCCAGCAGCCCGGGACCCAATCAGCCCCTCCACTTT. Its translation: CASSPGPNQPLHF.

The chain employs TRBV18 and TRBJ2-1, with 11 positions matching TRBD1. The CDR3 runs to 14 residues. The germline CDR1 and CDR2 sequences are KGHSH and LQKENI. After removal of 3 bases from V and 15 bases from J, the junction contained 10 bases not matched to a gene. CDR3 amino acids: CASSPTDRGRRVFF. CDR3 nucleotide sequence: TGTGCCAGCTCACCCACGGACAGGGGGCGCAGAGTGTTCTTC.

This clone was seen a handful of times. The V call is TRBV5-1, the J call TRBJ2-3; D not resolved. V was clipped by 4 bases and J by 6 bases, with 12 bases between them. The CDR3 is 13 amino acids. Looked up from germline, CDR1 is SGHRS and CDR2 is YFSETQ. DNA of the CDR3: TGCGCCAGCAGCCCTGCCCCGGCGGATACGCAGTATTTT. Translated: CASSPAPADTQYF.

This chain links TRBV7-2 with TRBJ2-1; 8 nucleotides match TRBD2. CDR3 size: 15 residues. V dropped 8 bases and J dropped 4; count of bases not matched to a gene: 10. Germline CDR1 is SGHTA and CDR2 is FQGNSA. The DNA of the CDR3 is TGTGCCAGCTCCCGCAGCGGGGGAATATACAATGAGCAGTTCTTC. Translated: CASSRSGGIYNEQFF.

This chain joins TRBV7-3 and TRBJ2-7; possible D gene TRBD1, 6 bases. The germline V gene has CDR1 SGHTA and CDR2 FQGTGA. This CDR3 comprises 14 residues. Deletions cut 3 bases from V and 7 bases from J, with 16 bases between. The CDR3 nucleotides read TGTGCCAGCAGCTTGACAGGCCCCGGCTCTGAGCAGTACTTC. Encoded protein: CASSLTGPGSEQYF.

Comments on this clone: Since a far larger clone is one base different, this is likely a read error. Other DNA variants within this sample encode the same CDR3. V and J are TRBV11-1 and TRBJ1-1; 8 nucleotides match TRBD1. Per the germline V gene, CDR1 is SGHAT and CDR2 is FQDESV (reference sequence). V dropped 5 bases and J dropped 11; count of bases not matched to a gene: 19. This CDR3 spans 16 amino acids. CDR3 nucleotide sequence: TGTGCCAGCAGCCTACTCGGACAGGGTAGCGACCTGAATGCTTTCTTT. Translation gives CASSLLGQGSDLNAFF.

The genes are TRBV14 and TRBJ2-3, with 8 positions matching TRBD2. Germline CDR1 and CDR2: SGHDN and FVKESK. V was pared by 6 bases and J by 0 bases, with 5 bases of the junction left unmatched. The CDR3 covers 15 residues. CDR3 sequence reads: CASSPAGVSTDTQYF. CDR3 DNA: TGTGCCAGCAGTCCAGCGGGAGTTAGCACAGATACGCAGTATTTT.

The chain joins TRBV7-9 to TRBJ1-1, with D uncertain. Germline V gives CDR1 SEHNR, CDR2 FQNEAQ (reference sequence). The CDR3 extends over 15 amino acids. Trimming shortened V by 4 bases and J by 2 bases, and 14 bases separated the two germline ends. The CDR3 DNA reads TGTGCCAGCAGCTACCGAAATCTAAATAACACTGAAGCTTTCTTT. Translating gives CASSYRNLNNTEAFF.

This clone was seen a handful of times. The chain uses TRBV30 and TRBJ1-1; D may be TRBD1 (5 bases). The CDR3 runs 16 residues. Germline values: CDR1 GTSNPN, CDR2 SVGIG (reference sequence). Between the trimmed V and J ends, which lost 1 base and 1 base, there was a span of 16 bases. This CDR3 is CAWSGDTPGPNTEAFF. Here the CDR3 DNA reads TGTGCCTGGAGTGGTGATACGCCGGGACCGAACACTGAAGCTTTCTTT. Complete variable domain (other parts from reference TRBV30 and TRBJ1-1): SQTIHQWPATLVQPVGSPLSLECTVEGTSNPNLYWYRQAAGRGLQLLFYSVGIGQISSEVPQNLSASRPQDRQFILSSKKLLLSDSGFYLCAWSGDTPGPNTEAFFGQGTRLTVV.

The chain has TRBV25-1 and TRBJ2-4, with D tentatively TRBD1 or TRBD2 (5 bases each). This CDR3 has 12 amino acids. CDR1 MGHDK and CDR2 SYGVNS come from the germline V gene. V was pared by 4 bases and J by 6 bases, with 7 bases between. CDR3 bases: TGTGCCAGCAGTGGGGACCGAAACATTCAGTACTTC. Translated, it gives CASSGDRNIQYF. The variable domain in full, with the rest retrieved from reference TRBV25-1 and TRBJ2-4, is EADIYQTPRYLVIGTGKKITLECSQTMGHDKMYWYQQDPGMELHLIHYSYGVNSTEKGDLSSESTVSRIRTEHFPLTLESARPSHTSQYLCASSGDRNIQYFGAGTRLSVL.

The chain carries TRBV5-4 and TRBJ1-4, with D hard to call. CDR1 SGHNT and CDR2 YYREEE come from the germline V gene (reference sequence). The V and J ends lost 9 bases and 3 bases respectively, with 12 bases between them. The CDR3 runs to 13 residues. The CDR3 bases are TGTGCCACCCGAACAGCCTCTAATGAAAAACTGTTTTTT. Its translation: CATRTASNEKLFF.

This clone has a single count. The chain links TRBV6-6 to TRBJ2-7; D gene unclear. Germline CDR1 reads MNHNY; CDR2 reads SVGAGI (reference sequence). Trimming cost V 2 bases and J 10 bases, with 18 bases left between them. The length of the CDR3 is 14 residues. This CDR3 is CASSYGLLNPYQYF. For the CDR3, the DNA is TGTGCCAGCAGTTACGGGCTCCTCAATCCCTACCAGTACTTC.

Concerning this clone itself: With a far larger clone one base away, a read error is the likely cause. Other DNA sequences from this sample encode an identical CDR3 as well. The rearrangement uses TRBV11-2 and TRBJ2-7; D gene uncertain. This CDR3 has 12 residues. Germline CDR1 SGHAT, CDR2 FQNNGV. The ends were cut back, 5 bases at V and 4 bases at J, with 9 bases in the middle. CDR3 in amino acids: CASSDKDYEQYF. DNA for the CDR3: TGTGCCAGCAGCGACAAAGATTACGAGCAGTACTTC.

J is TRBJ1-5 and V is TRBV7-9, with D maybe TRBD1 (6 bases). The CDR3 length is 14 residues. V gave up 8 bases and J gave up 11 bases, with 22 bases separating them. From germline, CDR1 is SEHNR and CDR2 FQNEAQ (reference sequence). The CDR3 loop is CASGWGDKESAQHF. CDR3 DNA sequence: TGTGCCAGCGGATGGGGGGACAAGGAATCAGCCCAGCATTTT.

The chain has TRBV28 and TRBJ1-5, with D perhaps matching TRBD1 (5 bases). Germline lookup yields CDR1 MDHEN and CDR2 SYDVKM. V was trimmed by 4 bases and J by 2 bases, leaving 15 bases between them. CDR3 length equals 16 residues. The CDR3 bases are TGTGCCAGCAGTTCCCTCCACGACAGACGCAATCAGCCCCAGCATTTT. It translates to CASSSLHDRRNQPQHF.

The sample holds a few counts of this clone. The V gene is TRBV6-4, the J gene TRBJ1-5, with D unresolved. The CDR3 is made up of 13 amino acids. In germline, CDR1 is MRHNA, CDR2 SNTAGT. Between the trimmed V and J ends, which lost 6 bases and 4 bases, there was a span of 10 bases. The CDR3 here is CASSLDSNQPQHF. Here the CDR3 DNA reads TGTGCCAGCAGCCTGGACTCTAATCAGCCCCAGCATTTT.

This clone was detected a few times. The chain uses TRBV7-2 and TRBJ1-1, with unresolved D. CDR1 and CDR2 from the germline V gene are SGHTA and FQGNSA. V was shortened by 5 bases and J by 0 bases, with 10 bases between the two germline ends. This CDR3 region has 14 residues. This chain's CDR3 is CASSPQRMNTEAFF. CDR3 in DNA: TGTGCCAGCAGCCCACAGCGCATGAACACTGAAGCTTTCTTT.

The chain is built from TRBV7-6 and TRBJ2-1; D is possibly TRBD2 (6 bases). The CDR3 extends over 16 amino acids. Per germline, CDR1 SGHVS and CDR2 FNYEAQ. Trimming removed 0 bases from V and 0 bases from J, with 9 bases in between. The CDR3 DNA is TGTGCCAGCAGCTTAGCAGCCGGGAGCTCCTACAATGAGCAGTTCTTC. Translating gives CASSLAAGSSYNEQFF.